This T cell receptor beta chain was sequenced for a study of cytomegalovirus exposure and HLA in healthy donors. Looking at the study overall: When 350 to 500 donors were genotyped, around 77% of them were found to fall in the Caucasian-associated ancestry cluster.

V gave up 5 bases and J gave up 2 bases; unmatched junction bases: 9. Germline V gene data show CDR1 as SEHNR and CDR2 as FQNEAQ (reference sequence). The CDR3 spans 15 residues. The study ran its PCR with 60 Vbeta and 13 Jbeta primers. The repertoire was sequenced with immunoSEQ multiplex PCR; TCRdb's copy has only in-frame clones and lacks some. The table shows approximately 190,000 clones, with 75% to 90% occurring only once. Study results and caveats: Several top significant clusters appeared, in a later analysis, to be linked to common viral pathogens. Across HLA loci, a later analysis found differing TCR association rates, with DRB1 most and HLA-C fewest. The Asian-associated ancestry cluster reportedly had fewer N-insertions than the approximately 700-donor mean in a later analysis.

To note about this clone: The antigen remains undetermined.

The rearrangement links TRBV7-9 to TRBJ2-7; 7 nucleotides align to TRBD1. The sequence was obtained from a middle-aged man in good health and CMV-seropositive. The sequenced sample consisted of PBMCs. The CDR3 loop reads CASSETGANTYEQYF. The CDR3, as DNA: TGTGCCAGCAGCGAAACAGGGGCCAACACCTACGAGCAGTACTTC.